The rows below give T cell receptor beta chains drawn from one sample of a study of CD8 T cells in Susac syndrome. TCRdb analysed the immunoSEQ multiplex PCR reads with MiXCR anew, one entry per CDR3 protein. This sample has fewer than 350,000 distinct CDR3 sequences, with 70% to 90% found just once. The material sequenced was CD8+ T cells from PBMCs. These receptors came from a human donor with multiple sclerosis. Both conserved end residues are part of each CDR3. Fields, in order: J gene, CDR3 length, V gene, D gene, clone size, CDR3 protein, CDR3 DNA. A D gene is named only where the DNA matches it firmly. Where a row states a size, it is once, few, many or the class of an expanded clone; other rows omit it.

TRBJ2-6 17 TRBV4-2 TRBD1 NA CASSQDRGLSGANVLTF TGTGCCAGCAGCCAAGACAGGGGGCTCTCCGGGGCCAACGTCCTGACTTTC
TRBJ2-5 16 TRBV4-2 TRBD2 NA CASSQGGAGVQGTQYF TGTGCCAGCAGCCAAGGGGGAGCGGGAGTGCAGGGGACCCAGTACTTC
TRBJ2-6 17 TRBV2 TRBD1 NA CASSLDRRGSGANVLTF TGTGCCAGCAGCCTGGACAGGCGCGGCTCTGGGGCCAACGTCCTGACTTTC
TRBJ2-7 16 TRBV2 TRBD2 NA CASRTARGHGTSEQYF TGTGCCAGCAGGACCGCCAGGGGTCATGGGACTAGCGAGCAGTACTTC
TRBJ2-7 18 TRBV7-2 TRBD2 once CASSLATSGSLGRTEQYF TGTGCCAGCAGCTTAGCGACTAGCGGGAGTTTGGGGCGTACCGAGCAGTACTTC
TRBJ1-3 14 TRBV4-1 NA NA CASSQAGLGNTIYF TGCGCCAGCAGCCAAGCGGGACTTGGAAACACCATATATTTT
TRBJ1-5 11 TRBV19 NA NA CASTSGGAQHF TGTGCCAGTACCTCCGGGGGGGCCCAGCATTTT
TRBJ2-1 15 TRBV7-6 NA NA CASSPGRTLYNEQFF TGTGCCAGCAGCCCCGGTCGAACCCTTTACAATGAGCAGTTCTTC
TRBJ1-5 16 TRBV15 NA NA CATSSRPRLSNQPQHF TGTGCCACCAGCAGTAGGCCCCGACTTAGCAATCAGCCCCAGCATTTT
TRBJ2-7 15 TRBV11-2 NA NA CASSLQTWETYEQYF TGTGCCAGCAGCTTACAAACCTGGGAGACCTACGAGCAGTACTTC
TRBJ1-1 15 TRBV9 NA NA CASSVVPRDGTEAFF TGTGCCAGCAGCGTAGTGCCCAGGGATGGCACTGAAGCTTTCTTT
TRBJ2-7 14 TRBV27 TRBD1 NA CASSLRTGGHEQYF TGTGCCAGCAGTTTAAGGACAGGAGGCCACGAGCAGTACTTC
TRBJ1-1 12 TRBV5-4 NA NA CASSFGTGGAFF TGTGCCAGCAGCTTTGGTACGGGGGGAGCTTTCTTT
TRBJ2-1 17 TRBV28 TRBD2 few CASSLAGGGSSYNEQFF TGTGCCAGCAGTTTAGCGGGAGGGGGTTCCTCCTACAATGAGCAGTTCTTC
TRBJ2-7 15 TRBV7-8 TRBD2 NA CASRQERASGHEQYF TGTGCCAGCAGGCAAGAGAGGGCTAGCGGTCACGAGCAGTACTTC
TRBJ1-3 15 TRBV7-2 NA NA CASQPGGARGNTIYF TGTGCCAGCCAACCCGGGGGGGCGCGAGGAAACACCATATATTTT
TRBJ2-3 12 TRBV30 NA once CAWSPESDTQYF TGTGCCTGGAGTCCCGAGTCAGATACGCAGTATTTT
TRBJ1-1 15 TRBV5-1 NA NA CASSLDWGSGTEAFF TGCGCCAGCAGCTTGGATTGGGGATCCGGCACTGAAGCTTTCTTT
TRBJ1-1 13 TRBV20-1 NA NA CSARGVETTEAFF TGCAGTGCTAGGGGAGTCGAGACCACTGAAGCTTTCTTT
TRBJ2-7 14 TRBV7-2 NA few CASSWGPTGDEQYF TGTGCCAGCAGCTGGGGTCCGACCGGAGACGAGCAGTACTTC
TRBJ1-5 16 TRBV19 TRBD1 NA CASRNRGRIVNQPQHF TGTGCCAGTAGGAACAGGGGGCGAATCGTCAATCAGCCCCAGCATTTT
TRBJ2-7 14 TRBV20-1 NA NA CSAEMRDSSYEQYF TGCAGTGCTGAGATGCGGGACAGCTCCTACGAGCAGTACTTC
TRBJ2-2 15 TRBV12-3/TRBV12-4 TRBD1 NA CASSPSGTGSGELFF TGTGCCAGCAGCCCTTCGGGGACAGGTTCCGGGGAGCTGTTTTTT
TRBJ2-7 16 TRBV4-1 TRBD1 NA CASSQTGTGGRDEQYF TGCGCCAGCAGCCAGACCGGGACAGGGGGCAGGGACGAGCAGTACTTC
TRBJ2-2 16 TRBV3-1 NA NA CASSPGGAMNTGELFF TGTGCCAGCAGCCCAGGGGGGGCAATGAACACCGGGGAGCTGTTTTTT
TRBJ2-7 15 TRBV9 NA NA CASSVSGGPTYEQYF TGTGCCAGCAGCGTAAGCGGCGGTCCTACCTACGAGCAGTACTTC
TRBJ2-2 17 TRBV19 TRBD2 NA CASSLVLAGGNTGELFF TGTGCCAGTAGTCTGGTACTAGCGGGGGGTAACACCGGGGAGCTGTTTTTT
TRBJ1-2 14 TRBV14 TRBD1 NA CASSHAGGQYGYTF TGTGCCAGCAGCCATGCAGGGGGCCAGTATGGCTACACCTTC
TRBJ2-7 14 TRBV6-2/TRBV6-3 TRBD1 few CASSFFGQGYEQYF TGTGCCAGCAGTTTCTTCGGACAGGGCTACGAGCAGTACTTC
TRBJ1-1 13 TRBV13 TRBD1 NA CASSNLGQGEAFF TGTGCCAGCAGCAACCTGGGACAGGGTGAAGCTTTCTTT
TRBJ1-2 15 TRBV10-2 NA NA CASSEESGTVYGYTF TGCGCCAGCAGTGAGGAGTCGGGAACCGTCTATGGCTACACCTTC
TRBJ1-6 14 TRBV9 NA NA CASSGTSGDSPLHF TGTGCCAGCAGTGGGACCTCCGGTGATTCACCCCTCCACTTT
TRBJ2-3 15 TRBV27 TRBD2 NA CASRPGTSLADTQYF TGTGCCAGCAGACCCGGGACTAGCTTGGCAGATACGCAGTATTTT
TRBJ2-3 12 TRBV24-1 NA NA CATSVSGDTQYF TGTGCCACCAGTGTTTCTGGGGATACGCAGTATTTT
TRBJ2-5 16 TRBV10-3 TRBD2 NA CAISFLAGELQETQYF TGTGCCATCAGTTTTCTAGCGGGGGAACTCCAAGAGACCCAGTACTTC
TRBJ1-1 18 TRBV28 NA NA CASNELEGGWPMNTEAFF TGTGCCAGCAACGAATTAGAGGGCGGATGGCCTATGAACACTGAAGCTTTCTTT
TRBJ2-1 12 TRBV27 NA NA CASSLRSGEQFF TGTGCCAGCAGTTTAAGGAGTGGTGAGCAGTTCTTC
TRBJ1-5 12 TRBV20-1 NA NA CSANRENQPQHF TGCAGTGCTAACAGGGAGAATCAGCCCCAGCATTTT
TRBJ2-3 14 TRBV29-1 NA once CSSGRGSDTDTQYF TGCAGCTCCGGTCGGGGGTCAGACACAGATACGCAGTATTTT
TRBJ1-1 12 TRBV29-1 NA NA CSVEAQGPEAFF TGCAGCGTTGAAGCTCAGGGCCCTGAAGCTTTCTTT
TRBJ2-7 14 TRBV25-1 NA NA CASSDPGGTYEQYF TGTGCCAGCAGTGATCCCGGGGGAACCTACGAGCAGTACTTC
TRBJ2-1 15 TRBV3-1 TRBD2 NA CASSLGLGGSNEQFF TGTGCCAGCAGCCTAGGCCTGGGGGGGAGTAATGAGCAGTTCTTC
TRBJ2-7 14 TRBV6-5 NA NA CASSYGGGAYEQYF TGTGCCAGCAGTTACGGTGGCGGAGCCTACGAGCAGTACTTC
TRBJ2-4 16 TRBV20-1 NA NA CSAGNVIGLAKNIQYF TGCAGTGCTGGGAACGTTATCGGCCTAGCCAAAAACATTCAGTACTTC
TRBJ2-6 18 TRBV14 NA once CASSPRPSLVPEANVLTF TGTGCCAGCAGCCCCCGACCCTCGTTGGTTCCTGAGGCCAACGTCCTGACTTTC
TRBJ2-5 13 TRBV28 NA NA CASSRDFQETQYF TGTGCCAGCAGCCGGGACTTTCAAGAGACCCAGTACTTC
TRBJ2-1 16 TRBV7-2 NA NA CASSFLQVSGYNEQFF TGTGCCAGCAGCTTTCTACAGGTCTCTGGATACAATGAGCAGTTCTTC
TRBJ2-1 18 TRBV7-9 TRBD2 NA CASSFPRMEAGGHNEQFF TGTGCCAGCAGCTTCCCACGGATGGAGGCGGGAGGTCACAATGAGCAGTTCTTC
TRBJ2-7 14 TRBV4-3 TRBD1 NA CASSRDRGRWEQYF TGCGCCAGCAGCCGGGACAGGGGGCGGTGGGAGCAGTACTTC
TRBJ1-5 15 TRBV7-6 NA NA CASSPGKGSNQPQHF TGTGCCAGCAGCCCGGGGAAAGGGAGCAATCAGCCCCAGCATTTT
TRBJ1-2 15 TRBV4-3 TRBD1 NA CASSPAGGGGYGYTF TGCGCCAGCAGCCCGGCAGGGGGCGGTGGCTATGGCTACACCTTC
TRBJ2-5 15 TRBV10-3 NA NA CAISEETGLSETQYF TGTGCCATCAGTGAGGAGACGGGTTTATCAGAGACCCAGTACTTC
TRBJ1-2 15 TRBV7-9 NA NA CASSDRASHNYGYTF TGTGCCAGCAGCGACCGGGCCTCGCACAACTATGGCTACACCTTC
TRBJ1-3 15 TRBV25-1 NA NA CASCPKGVSGNTIYF TGTGCCAGCTGCCCCAAGGGGGTTTCTGGAAACACCATATATTTT
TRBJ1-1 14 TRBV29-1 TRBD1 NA CSADEDRANTEAFF TGCAGCGCTGACGAGGACAGGGCCAACACTGAAGCTTTCTTT
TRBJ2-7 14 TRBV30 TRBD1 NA CAWSGTGLIYEQYF TGTGCCTGGAGTGGGACAGGGCTTATCTACGAGCAGTACTTC
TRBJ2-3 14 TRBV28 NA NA CASSLSGFTDTQYF TGTGCCAGCAGTTTATCAGGCTTCACAGATACGCAGTATTTT
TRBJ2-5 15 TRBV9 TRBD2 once CASSVNAGGQETQYF TGTGCCAGCAGCGTAAACGCGGGAGGCCAAGAGACCCAGTACTTC
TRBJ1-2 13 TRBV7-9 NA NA CASSARTNYGYTF TGTGCCAGCAGCGCTAGGACAAACTATGGCTACACCTTC
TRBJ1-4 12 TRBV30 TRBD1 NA CAWSGGGQGLFF TGTGCCTGGAGTGGGGGGGGACAGGGGCTGTTTTTT